This T cell receptor (beta chain) was sequenced for a study of cytomegalovirus exposure and HLA in healthy donors. Comments on this clone: Antigen unknown.

Use of 60 Vbeta and 13 Jbeta primers characterized the PCR. Assay used: immunoSEQ multiplex PCR; TCRdb lists only in-frame clones, some missing. The repertoire holds more than 130,000 clones, with roughly three quarters as singletons. Findings and limits, study-wide: Earlier results showed most TCR beta V segments being productive about 90% or about 30% of the time. The authors reported that TCR beta sequences could predict HLA-A and HLA-B alleles. These predictions were accurate for most subjects in the first cohort.

Sequenced: PBMCs. The clonotype comes from a woman in her 50s in good health and CMV-seronegative.

The CDR3 nucleotides are TGTGCCAGCTCACCTGCAGGGGACACCGGGGAGCTGTTTTTT. It is translated as CASSPAGDTGELFF. The V and J genes are TRBV18 and TRBJ2-2, with a possible D match to TRBD1 (6 bases). V gave up 3 bases and J gave up 3 bases, with 8 bases separating them. The CDR3 spans 14 residues. Germline CDR1 is KGHSH and CDR2 is LQKENI.